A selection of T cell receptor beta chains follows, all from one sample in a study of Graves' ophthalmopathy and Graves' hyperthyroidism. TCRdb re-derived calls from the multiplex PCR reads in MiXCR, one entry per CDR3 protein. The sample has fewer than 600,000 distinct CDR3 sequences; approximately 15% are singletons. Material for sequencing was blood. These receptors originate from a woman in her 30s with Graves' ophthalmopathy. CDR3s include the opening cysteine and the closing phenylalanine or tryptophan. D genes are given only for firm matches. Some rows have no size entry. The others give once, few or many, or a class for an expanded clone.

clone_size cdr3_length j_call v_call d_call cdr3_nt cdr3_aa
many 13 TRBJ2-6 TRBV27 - TGTGCCAGCAGCCCTACGCGGGCCAACGTCCTGACTTTC CASSPTRANVLTF
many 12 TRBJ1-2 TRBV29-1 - TGCAGCGTTGAAGGGGATTTCAGTGGCTACACCTTC CSVEGDFSGYTF
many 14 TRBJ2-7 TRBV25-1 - TGTGCCAGCACAACCGGCTCCACTAACCACGAGCAGTACTTC CASTTGSTNHEQYF
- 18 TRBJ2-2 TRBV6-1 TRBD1 TGTGCCAGCAGTGAAAGGGTGAGGGGACAGGTGAACACCGGGGAGCTGTTTTTT CASSERVRGQVNTGELFF
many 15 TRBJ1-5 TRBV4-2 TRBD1 TGTGCCAGCAGCCAGGGGGAGGGGGCGAGGCAGCCCCAGCATTTT CASSQGEGARQPQHF
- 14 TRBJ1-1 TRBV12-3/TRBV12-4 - TGTGCCAGCACCTTACATATGACGAACACTGAAGCTTTCTTT CASTLHMTNTEAFF
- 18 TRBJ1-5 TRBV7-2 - TGTGCCAGCAGCCTACCGGACCCCGGGACGGCAGAAAATCAGCCCCAGCATTTT CASSLPDPGTAENQPQHF
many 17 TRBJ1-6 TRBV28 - TGTGCCAGCAGTCTGTCCGGGCCGAGAAAGTTAAAATCACCCCTCCACTTT CASSLSGPRKLKSPLHF
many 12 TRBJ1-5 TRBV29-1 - TGCAGCGTTGTTGAAGGCAATCAGCCCCAGCATTTT CSVVEGNQPQHF
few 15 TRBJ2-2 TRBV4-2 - TGTGCCAGCAGCCAAGACCCGGATTACACCGGGGAGCTGTTTTTT CASSQDPDYTGELFF
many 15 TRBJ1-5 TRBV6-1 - TGTGCCAGCAGAAAGGAGGGCAGGAGGGCTCAGCCCCAGCATTTT CASRKEGRRAQPQHF
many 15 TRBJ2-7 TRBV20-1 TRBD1 TGCAGTGCTAGAGACACCGGGACAGGGGTTCACGAGCAGTACTTC CSARDTGTGVHEQYF
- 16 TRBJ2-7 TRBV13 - TGTGCCAGCAGCCTTACCCTCGGGACCAGGGACCACGAGCAGTACTTC CASSLTLGTRDHEQYF
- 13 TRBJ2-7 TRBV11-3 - TGTGCCAGCAGCTTAGGTGATGCGGGGTTGCAGTACTTC CASSLGDAGLQYF
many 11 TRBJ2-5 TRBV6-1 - TGTGCCAGCAGTGAAATGGAGACCCAGTACTTC CASSEMETQYF
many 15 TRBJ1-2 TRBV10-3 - TGTGCCATCAGTGATTCAGAGACAGGAGTCTATGGCTACACCTTC CAISDSETGVYGYTF
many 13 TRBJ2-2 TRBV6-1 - TGTGCCAGCCAGACGGGCAACACCGGGGAGCTGTTTTTT CASQTGNTGELFF
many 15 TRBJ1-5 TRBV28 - TGTGCCAGCCTACACGGGGGGGGGCCGGGACAGCCCCAGCATTTT CASLHGGGPGQPQHF
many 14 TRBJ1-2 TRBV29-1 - TGCAGCGTTGAAGATGGCAGGGGAAACTATGGCTACACCTTC CSVEDGRGNYGYTF
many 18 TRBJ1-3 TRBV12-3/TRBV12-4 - TGTGCCAGCAGTTTAGGTCCGGGGCAGGTCTTCTCTGGAAACACCATATATTTT CASSLGPGQVFSGNTIYF